These T cell receptor beta chains were read from a single sample in a study of cytomegalovirus exposure and HLA in healthy donors. Measured with immunoSEQ multiplex PCR; TCRdb has only the in-frame clones, and not every one. The sample lists some 110,000 clones, less than 70% seen once, with over 2% in the top ten. The sequenced sample was PBMCs. All receptors come from a woman in her twenties or thirties in good health and CMV-seronegative. Each CDR3 is given with its conserved first and last residue. Fields, in order: clone size, D gene, V gene, J gene, CDR3 protein, CDR3 DNA. The D gene is left open where the match is weak. For some rows the clone size is stated as once, few or many, or as a class when expanded; others skip it.

abundance: NA; d_gene: NA; v_gene: TRBV4-1; j_gene: TRBJ2-2; CDR3aa: CASSQHLITGYSNTGELFF; CDR3nt: TGCGCCAGCAGCCAACACTTAATAACGGGATATTCGAACACCGGGGAGCTGTTTTTT
abundance: few; d_gene: NA; v_gene: TRBV2; j_gene: TRBJ1-6; CDR3aa: CASSEARGSSYNSPLHF; CDR3nt: TGTGCCAGCAGTGAAGCGCGCGGAAGCTCCTATAATTCACCCCTCCACTTT
abundance: NA; d_gene: TRBD1; v_gene: TRBV19; j_gene: TRBJ1-2; CDR3aa: CASRTLTGTGYTF; CDR3nt: TGTGCCAGTAGAACATTGACAGGGACCGGCTACACCTTC
abundance: few; d_gene: TRBD1; v_gene: TRBV11-2; j_gene: TRBJ2-7; CDR3aa: CASRHPGQGTYEQYF; CDR3nt: TGTGCCAGCAGACACCCGGGACAGGGAACCTACGAGCAGTACTTC
abundance: NA; d_gene: TRBD1; v_gene: TRBV7-9; j_gene: TRBJ2-7; CDR3aa: CASSLQGARVYEQYF; CDR3nt: TGTGCCAGCAGCTTACAGGGGGCTCGGGTATACGAGCAGTACTTC
abundance: few; d_gene: NA; v_gene: TRBV6-6; j_gene: TRBJ1-5; CDR3aa: CASSYLQGGNQPQHF; CDR3nt: TGTGCCAGCAGTTACTTACAGGGAGGCAATCAGCCCCAGCATTTT
abundance: NA; d_gene: NA; v_gene: TRBV19; j_gene: TRBJ2-5; CDR3aa: CASSTAWRETQYF; CDR3nt: TGTGCCAGTAGTACGGCCTGGAGGGAGACCCAGTACTTC
abundance: NA; d_gene: TRBD1; v_gene: TRBV9; j_gene: TRBJ1-1; CDR3aa: CASSVGDRANTEAFF; CDR3nt: TGTGCCAGCAGCGTAGGGGACAGGGCGAACACTGAAGCTTTCTTT
abundance: NA; d_gene: TRBD2; v_gene: TRBV19; j_gene: TRBJ2-3; CDR3aa: CASSIGGTSGTDTQYF; CDR3nt: TGTGCCAGTAGTATAGGCGGGACTAGCGGCACAGATACGCAGTATTTT
abundance: NA; d_gene: TRBD1; v_gene: TRBV6-6; j_gene: TRBJ2-1; CDR3aa: CASSYHGQGVNEQFF; CDR3nt: TGTGCCAGCAGTTACCATGGACAGGGGGTCAATGAGCAGTTCTTC
abundance: NA; d_gene: TRBD1; v_gene: TRBV2; j_gene: TRBJ2-2; CDR3aa: CASSYDRVTGELFF; CDR3nt: TGTGCCAGCAGTTACGACAGGGTCACCGGGGAGCTGTTTTTT
abundance: NA; d_gene: NA; v_gene: TRBV11-2; j_gene: TRBJ1-4; CDR3aa: CASSPRGAYEKLFF; CDR3nt: TGTGCCAGCAGCCCGCGCGGGGCCTATGAAAAACTGTTTTTT
abundance: NA; d_gene: NA; v_gene: TRBV9; j_gene: TRBJ2-5; CDR3aa: CASSVTLVGETQYF; CDR3nt: TGTGCCAGCAGCGTAACCCTAGTTGGAGAGACCCAGTACTTC
abundance: once; d_gene: NA; v_gene: TRBV18; j_gene: TRBJ1-2; CDR3aa: CASSPSGDYGYTF; CDR3nt: TGTGCCAGCTCACCATCAGGCGACTATGGCTACACCTTC
abundance: NA; d_gene: NA; v_gene: TRBV23-1; j_gene: TRBJ1-1; CDR3aa: CASSQSGGQNLNTEAFF; CDR3nt: TGCGCCAGCAGTCAATCCGGGGGGCAGAACTTGAACACTGAAGCTTTCTTT
abundance: few; d_gene: TRBD1; v_gene: TRBV29-1; j_gene: TRBJ1-1; CDR3aa: CSDRRTGTEAFF; CDR3nt: TGCAGCGACCGACGGACAGGCACTGAAGCTTTCTTT
abundance: NA; d_gene: NA; v_gene: TRBV7-9; j_gene: TRBJ2-1; CDR3aa: CASSSRGSSYNEQFF; CDR3nt: TGTGCCAGCAGCTCCCGGGGGAGCTCCTACAATGAGCAGTTCTTC
abundance: NA; d_gene: TRBD2; v_gene: TRBV6-4; j_gene: TRBJ2-3; CDR3aa: CASSDSVGGPDTQYF; CDR3nt: TGTGCCAGCAGTGATTCCGTGGGAGGGCCAGATACGCAGTATTTT
abundance: NA; d_gene: TRBD2; v_gene: TRBV7-8; j_gene: TRBJ2-5; CDR3aa: CASSRMTSGTQETQYF; CDR3nt: TGTGCCAGCAGCCGAATGACTAGCGGGACTCAAGAGACCCAGTACTTC
abundance: NA; d_gene: NA; v_gene: TRBV11-3; j_gene: TRBJ2-7; CDR3aa: CASSRFTGYEQYF; CDR3nt: TGTGCCAGCAGTCGATTTACCGGCTACGAGCAGTACTTC
abundance: NA; d_gene: NA; v_gene: TRBV5-8; j_gene: TRBJ2-2; CDR3aa: CASSLALGGTGELFF; CDR3nt: TGTGCCAGCAGCTTGGCTCTGGGAGGCACCGGGGAGCTGTTTTTT
abundance: NA; d_gene: NA; v_gene: TRBV28; j_gene: TRBJ1-2; CDR3aa: CASSLNTGGNYGYTF; CDR3nt: TGTGCCAGCAGTTTAAATACGGGGGGAAACTATGGCTACACCTTC
abundance: NA; d_gene: TRBD1; v_gene: TRBV30; j_gene: TRBJ2-7; CDR3aa: CAWGTGVGYEQYF; CDR3nt: TGTGCCTGGGGGACAGGGGTTGGCTACGAGCAGTACTTC
abundance: few; d_gene: NA; v_gene: TRBV7-2; j_gene: TRBJ1-5; CDR3aa: CASSLVRQAPHQPQHF; CDR3nt: TGTGCCAGCAGCTTAGTTCGGCAGGCCCCCCATCAGCCCCAGCATTTT
abundance: few; d_gene: NA; v_gene: TRBV27; j_gene: TRBJ1-4; CDR3aa: CASSLWGGGEKLFF; CDR3nt: TGTGCCAGCAGTTTATGGGGGGGCGGTGAAAAACTGTTTTTT
abundance: few; d_gene: NA; v_gene: TRBV4-2; j_gene: TRBJ1-6; CDR3aa: CASSQEPTGRNSPLHF; CDR3nt: TGTGCCAGCAGCCAAGAACCCACAGGGCGAAATTCACCCCTCCACTTT
abundance: NA; d_gene: NA; v_gene: TRBV27; j_gene: TRBJ2-7; CDR3aa: CASSLSEGQRGSEQYF; CDR3nt: TGTGCCAGCAGTTTATCTGAGGGACAACGAGGCTCCGAGCAGTACTTC
abundance: NA; d_gene: TRBD2; v_gene: TRBV28; j_gene: TRBJ2-5; CDR3aa: CASSLWGGAQYF; CDR3nt: TGTGCCAGCAGTTTATGGGGAGGGGCCCAGTACTTC
abundance: few; d_gene: NA; v_gene: TRBV4-1; j_gene: TRBJ1-6; CDR3aa: CASSQEKGQFNSPLHF; CDR3nt: TGCGCCAGCAGCCAAGAAAAAGGACAGTTTAATTCACCCCTCCACTTT
abundance: NA; d_gene: NA; v_gene: TRBV12-2; j_gene: TRBJ2-7; CDR3aa: CASRLVKRLAEEGNEQYF; CDR3nt: TGTGCAAGTCGCTTAGTGAAGAGACTAGCGGAAGAGGGGAACGAGCAGTACTTC
abundance: NA; d_gene: NA; v_gene: TRBV28; j_gene: TRBJ1-2; CDR3aa: CASIATGNVYGYTF; CDR3nt: TGTGCCAGCATTGCGACAGGAAACGTCTATGGCTACACCTTC
abundance: NA; d_gene: NA; v_gene: TRBV18; j_gene: TRBJ1-3; CDR3aa: CASSPPGLSGNTIYF; CDR3nt: TGTGCCAGCTCACCACCGGGCCTCTCTGGAAACACCATATATTTT
abundance: NA; d_gene: NA; v_gene: TRBV29-1; j_gene: TRBJ2-7; CDR3aa: CSVDTGGSPYEQYF; CDR3nt: TGCAGCGTTGACACGGGGGGCTCCCCCTACGAGCAGTACTTC
abundance: NA; d_gene: NA; v_gene: TRBV4-2; j_gene: TRBJ2-3; CDR3aa: CASSQAIAGSTDTQYF; CDR3nt: TGTGCCAGCAGCCAAGCAATCGCGGGATCCACAGATACGCAGTATTTT
abundance: NA; d_gene: NA; v_gene: TRBV28; j_gene: TRBJ1-1; CDR3aa: CASSRGGEAFF; CDR3nt: TGTGCCAGCAGCCGAGGAGGGGAAGCTTTCTTT
abundance: NA; d_gene: NA; v_gene: TRBV5-1; j_gene: TRBJ2-3; CDR3aa: CASSLLASSSTDTQYF; CDR3nt: TGCGCCAGCAGCCTACTAGCTTCCTCTAGCACAGATACGCAGTATTTT
abundance: few; d_gene: NA; v_gene: TRBV4-1; j_gene: TRBJ2-3; CDR3aa: CASSRPLASTDTQYF; CDR3nt: TGCGCCAGCAGCCGCCCCCTAGCGAGCACAGATACGCAGTATTTT
abundance: NA; d_gene: TRBD2; v_gene: TRBV14; j_gene: TRBJ2-7; CDR3aa: CASSQLTSGSREQYF; CDR3nt: TGTGCCAGCAGCCAACTGACTAGCGGGAGCCGGGAGCAGTACTTC
abundance: NA; d_gene: TRBD2; v_gene: TRBV6-6; j_gene: TRBJ2-7; CDR3aa: CASSYSTSGYEQYF; CDR3nt: TGTGCCAGCAGTTACTCGACTAGCGGGTACGAGCAGTACTTC
abundance: NA; d_gene: NA; v_gene: TRBV5-8; j_gene: TRBJ2-7; CDR3aa: CASRLTGLGKEYEQYF; CDR3nt: TGTGCCAGCAGATTAACAGGGCTGGGAAAAGAATACGAGCAGTACTTC
abundance: NA; d_gene: NA; v_gene: TRBV7-8; j_gene: TRBJ2-6; CDR3aa: CASSLERAASGANVLTF; CDR3nt: TGTGCCAGCAGCTTAGAGAGGGCAGCATCTGGGGCCAACGTCCTGACTTTC
abundance: NA; d_gene: NA; v_gene: TRBV29-1; j_gene: TRBJ1-2; CDR3aa: CSVMIGVAGANYGYTF; CDR3nt: TGCAGCGTTATGATAGGGGTGGCAGGAGCTAACTATGGCTACACCTTC
abundance: NA; d_gene: NA; v_gene: TRBV5-4; j_gene: TRBJ2-2; CDR3aa: CASSLFGGELFF; CDR3nt: TGTGCCAGCAGCTTGTTCGGCGGGGAGCTGTTTTTT
abundance: NA; d_gene: NA; v_gene: TRBV6-1; j_gene: TRBJ2-7; CDR3aa: CAIVDSYEQYF; CDR3nt: TGTGCCATAGTCGACAGTTACGAGCAGTACTTC
abundance: NA; d_gene: NA; v_gene: TRBV7-9; j_gene: TRBJ2-7; CDR3aa: CASSGTNGEQYF; CDR3nt: TGTGCCAGCAGCGGAACTAATGGGGAGCAGTACTTC
abundance: NA; d_gene: TRBD1; v_gene: TRBV9; j_gene: TRBJ2-5; CDR3aa: CASSVRTGGNQETQYF; CDR3nt: TGTGCCAGCAGCGTACGGACAGGGGGTAACCAAGAGACCCAGTACTTC
abundance: NA; d_gene: NA; v_gene: TRBV27; j_gene: TRBJ1-1; CDR3aa: CASGNRVSTEAFF; CDR3nt: TGTGCCAGTGGGAACAGGGTAAGCACTGAAGCTTTCTTT
abundance: NA; d_gene: NA; v_gene: TRBV9; j_gene: TRBJ1-6; CDR3aa: CASSVRGYNSPLHF; CDR3nt: TGTGCCAGCAGCGTAAGGGGTTATAATTCACCCCTCCACTTT
abundance: few; d_gene: TRBD1; v_gene: TRBV5-1; j_gene: TRBJ2-1; CDR3aa: CASSLGQGAQNEQFF; CDR3nt: TGCGCCAGCAGCTTGGGACAGGGGGCTCAAAATGAGCAGTTCTTC
abundance: few; d_gene: TRBD2; v_gene: TRBV5-4; j_gene: TRBJ2-7; CDR3aa: CASSLAAGGAYEQYF; CDR3nt: TGTGCCAGCAGCTTGGCCGCGGGAGGGGCCTACGAGCAGTACTTC
abundance: NA; d_gene: NA; v_gene: TRBV2; j_gene: TRBJ1-1; CDR3aa: CASSEQGRTEAFF; CDR3nt: TGTGCCAGCAGTGAACAGGGAAGGACTGAAGCTTTCTTT
abundance: NA; d_gene: NA; v_gene: TRBV10-3; j_gene: TRBJ2-3; CDR3aa: CAISESGVEGGDTQYF; CDR3nt: TGTGCCATCAGTGAGTCCGGGGTAGAGGGAGGAGATACGCAGTATTTT